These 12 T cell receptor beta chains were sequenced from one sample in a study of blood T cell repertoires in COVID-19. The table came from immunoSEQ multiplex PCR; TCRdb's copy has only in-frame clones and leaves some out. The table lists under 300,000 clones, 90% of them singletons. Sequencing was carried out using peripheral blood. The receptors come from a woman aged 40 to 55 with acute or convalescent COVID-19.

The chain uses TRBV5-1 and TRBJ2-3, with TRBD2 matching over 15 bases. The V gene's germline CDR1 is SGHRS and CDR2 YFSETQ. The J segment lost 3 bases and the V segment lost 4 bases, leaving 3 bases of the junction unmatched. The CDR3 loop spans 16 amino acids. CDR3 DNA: TGCGCCAGCAGCACCGGGACTAGCGGGGGGACAGATACGCAGTATTTT. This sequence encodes CASSTGTSGGTDTQYF.

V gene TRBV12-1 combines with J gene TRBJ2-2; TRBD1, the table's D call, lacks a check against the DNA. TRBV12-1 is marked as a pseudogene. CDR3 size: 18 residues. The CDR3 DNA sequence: TGTGCCAGCAGCTGGGGGGACAGGCCGAAAGCGAACACCGGGGAGCTGTTTTTT. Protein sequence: CASSWGDRPKANTGELFF.

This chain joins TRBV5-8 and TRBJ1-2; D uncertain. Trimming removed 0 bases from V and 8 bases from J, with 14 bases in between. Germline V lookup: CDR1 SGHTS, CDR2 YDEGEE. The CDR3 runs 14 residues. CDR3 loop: CASSLDSLLRGYTF. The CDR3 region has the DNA TGTGCCAGCAGCTTGGATTCTCTCCTCAGGGGCTACACCTTC.

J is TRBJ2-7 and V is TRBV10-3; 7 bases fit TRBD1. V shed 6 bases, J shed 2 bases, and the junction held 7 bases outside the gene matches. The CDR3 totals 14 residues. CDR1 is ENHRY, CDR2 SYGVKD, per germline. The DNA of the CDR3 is TGTGCCATCAGGAACGACAGGGTTCCCTACGAGCAGTACGTC. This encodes CAIRNDRVPYEQYV.

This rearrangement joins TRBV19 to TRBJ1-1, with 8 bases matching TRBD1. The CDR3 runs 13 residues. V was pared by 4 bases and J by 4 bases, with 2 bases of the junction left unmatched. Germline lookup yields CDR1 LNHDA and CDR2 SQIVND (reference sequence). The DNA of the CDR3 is TGTGCCAGTAGTAAAACAGGGGGCACTGAAGCTTTCTTT. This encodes CASSKTGGTEAFF. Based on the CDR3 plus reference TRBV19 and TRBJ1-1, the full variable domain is DGGITQSPKYLFRKEGQNVTLSCEQNLNHDAMYWYRQDPGQGLRLIYYSQIVNDFQKGDIAEGYSVSREKKESFPLTVTSAQKNPTAFYLCASSKTGGTEAFFGQGTRLTVV.

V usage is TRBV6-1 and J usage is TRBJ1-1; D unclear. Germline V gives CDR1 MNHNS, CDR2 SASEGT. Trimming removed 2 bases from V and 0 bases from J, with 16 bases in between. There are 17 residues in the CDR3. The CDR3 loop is CASSELAAASLNTEAFF. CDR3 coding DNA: TGTGCCAGCAGTGAACTAGCGGCGGCGTCCTTGAACACTGAAGCTTTCTTT.

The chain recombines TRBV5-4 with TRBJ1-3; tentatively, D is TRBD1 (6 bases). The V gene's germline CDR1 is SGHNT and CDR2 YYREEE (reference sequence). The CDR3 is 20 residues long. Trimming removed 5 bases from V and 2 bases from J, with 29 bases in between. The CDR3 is CASRRLSGDPSQRPGNTIYF. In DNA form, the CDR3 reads TGTGCCAGCAGGAGATTATCAGGGGATCCTTCCCAAAGGCCTGGAAACACCATATATTTT.

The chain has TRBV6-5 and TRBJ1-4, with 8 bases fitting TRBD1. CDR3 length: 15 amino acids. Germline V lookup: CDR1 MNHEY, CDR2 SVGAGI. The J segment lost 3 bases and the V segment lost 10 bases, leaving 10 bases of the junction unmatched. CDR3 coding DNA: TGTGCCACGGCCCAGGGGGCAGGAGCTAATGAAAAACTGTTTTTT. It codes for CATAQGAGANEKLFF.

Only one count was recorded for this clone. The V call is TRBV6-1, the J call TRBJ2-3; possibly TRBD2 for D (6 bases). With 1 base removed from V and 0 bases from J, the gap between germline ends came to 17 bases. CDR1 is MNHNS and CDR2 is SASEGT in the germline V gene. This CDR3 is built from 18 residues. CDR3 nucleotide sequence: TGTGCCAGCAGTGAAGGGACTAATTTGCTAGCTAGCACAGATACGCAGTATTTT. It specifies CASSEGTNLLASTDTQYF.

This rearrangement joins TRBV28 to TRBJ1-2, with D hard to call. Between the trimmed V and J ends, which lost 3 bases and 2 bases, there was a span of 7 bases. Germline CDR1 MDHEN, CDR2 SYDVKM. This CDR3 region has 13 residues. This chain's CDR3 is CASSLPQNYGYTF. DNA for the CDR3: TGTGCCAGCAGTTTGCCCCAGAACTATGGCTACACCTTC.

CDR3 nucleotides: TGTGCCACGGGCGGGCCCGAAGGTGGGTCCCAGTACTTC. It specifies CATGGPEGGSQYF. This chain joins TRBV15 and TRBJ2-5; tentative D call: TRBD2 (5 bases). The CDR3 extends over 13 amino acids. CDR1 is LNHNV and CDR2 is YYDKDF in the germline V gene (reference sequence). The V end lost 9 bases, the J end lost 9 bases, and 20 bases lay between the germline ends. Complete variable domain (other parts from reference TRBV15 and TRBJ2-5): DAMVIQNPRYQVTQFGKPVTLSCSQTLNHNVMYWYQQKSSQAPKLLFHYYDKDFNNEADTPDNFQSRRPNTSFCFLDIRSPGLGDTAMYLCATGGPEGGSQYFGPGTRLLVL.

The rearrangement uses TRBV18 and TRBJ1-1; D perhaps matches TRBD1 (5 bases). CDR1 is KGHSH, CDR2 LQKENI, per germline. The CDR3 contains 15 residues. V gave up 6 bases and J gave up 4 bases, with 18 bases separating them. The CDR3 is CASSPTIETGTEAFF. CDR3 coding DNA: TGTGCCAGCTCGCCTACTATTGAAACAGGCACTGAAGCTTTCTTT.